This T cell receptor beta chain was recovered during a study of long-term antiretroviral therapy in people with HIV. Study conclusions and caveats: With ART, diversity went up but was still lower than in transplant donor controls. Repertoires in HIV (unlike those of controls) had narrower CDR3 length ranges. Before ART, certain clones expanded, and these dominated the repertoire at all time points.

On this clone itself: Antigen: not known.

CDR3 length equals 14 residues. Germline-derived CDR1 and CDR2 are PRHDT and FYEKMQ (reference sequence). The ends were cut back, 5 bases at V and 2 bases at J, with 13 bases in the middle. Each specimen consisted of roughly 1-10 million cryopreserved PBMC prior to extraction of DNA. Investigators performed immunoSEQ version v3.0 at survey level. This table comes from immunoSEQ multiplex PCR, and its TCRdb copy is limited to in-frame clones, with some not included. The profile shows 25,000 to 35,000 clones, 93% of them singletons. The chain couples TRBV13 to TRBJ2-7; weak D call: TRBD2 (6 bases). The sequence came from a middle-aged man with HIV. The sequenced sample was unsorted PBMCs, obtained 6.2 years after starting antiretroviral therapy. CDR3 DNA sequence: TGTGCCAGCAGCCCGGGGACTCGGGCCTACGAGCAGTACTTC. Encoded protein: CASSPGTRAYEQYF. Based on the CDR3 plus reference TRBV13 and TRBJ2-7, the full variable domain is AAGVIQSPRHLIKEKRETATLKCYPIPRHDTVYWYQQGPGQDPQFLISFYEKMQSDKGSIPDRFSAQQFSDYHSELNMSSLELGDSALYFCASSPGTRAYEQYFGPGTRLTVT.